A single sample gave rise to the 19 T cell receptor beta chains below, sequenced in a study of CD8 T cells in ankylosing spondylitis. TCRdb re-analysed the 5' RACE reads in MiXCR, keeping a single row per CDR3 protein. The sample lists around 160,000 distinct CDR3 sequences; roughly 10% were seen once. The sample was blood, either unsorted or a sorted T cell fraction (not recorded which). These receptors all come from a male donor with ankylosing spondylitis or in good health (not recorded which).

This chain uses TRBV7-9 with TRBJ1-4; D is undetermined. Germline V gene sequence: CDR1 SEHNR, CDR2 FQNEAQ (reference sequence). Between the trimmed V and J ends, which lost 5 bases and 7 bases, there was a span of 11 bases. This CDR3 spans 13 amino acids. The CDR3: CASSITVPEKLFF. CDR3 sequence (DNA): TGTGCCAGCAGCATTACGGTCCCTGAAAAACTGTTTTTT.

Many counts were recorded for this clonotype. In DNA, the CDR3 is TGTGCCAGCAGCCCTCGTGTCACAGGGGTGCCCTACGAGCAGTACTTC. It is translated as CASSPRVTGVPYEQYF. The chain links TRBV7-8 to TRBJ2-7; 7 bases line up with TRBD1. The germline CDR1 and CDR2 sequences are SGHVS and FQNEAQ. The junction had 12 bases not matched to a gene; V was cut back by 5 bases and J by 2 bases. CDR3 length: 16 amino acids.

The table lists this clonotype with many counts. The chain carries TRBV5-1 and TRBJ2-7; D tentatively fits TRBD1 or TRBD2 (5 bases each). This CDR3 spans 17 amino acids. Looked up from germline, CDR1 is SGHRS and CDR2 is YFSETQ. With 1 base removed from V and 2 bases from J, the gap between germline ends came to 19 bases. CDR3 bases: TGCGCCAGCAGCTTGCCGGACTTCAGGGATGAAACCTACGAGCAGTACTTC. Encoded protein: CASSLPDFRDETYEQYF.

The V gene is TRBV7-9, the J gene TRBJ1-2; TRBD1 is a possible D gene (5 bases). This CDR3 region has 14 residues. Trimming pared 7 bases from V and 8 bases from J, leaving 20 bases between. The V gene's germline CDR1 is SEHNR and CDR2 FQNEAQ (reference sequence). CDR3 nucleotide sequence: TGTGCCAGCACCCCGTCTTTGCAGGGCTGGGGCTACACCTTC. This translates into CASTPSLQGWGYTF.

This clonotype has only a few counts. The CDR3 DNA sequence: TGTGCCACCAGTGATTCTCGGACAGGGGCTTACTACGAGCAGTACTTC. Its translation is CATSDSRTGAYYEQYF. V gene TRBV24-1 combines with J gene TRBJ2-7; TRBD1 aligns across 9 bases. The CDR3 is made up of 16 amino acids. V lost 2 bases to trimming and J lost 3 bases; unmatched junction nucleotides: 7. CDR1 is KGHDR, CDR2 SFDVKD, per germline.

This clonotype was observed a few times. The V gene is TRBV5-1, the J gene TRBJ2-1; D call uncertain. CDR1 is SGHRS and CDR2 is YFSETQ in the germline V gene. The CDR3 is 12 amino acids. V shed 6 bases and J shed 6 bases, with 10 bases lying between them. CDR3 amino acids: CASTGGVNEQFF. Written as DNA, the CDR3 is TGCGCCAGCACCGGTGGGGTCAATGAGCAGTTCTTC.

J is TRBJ1-1 and V is TRBV12-3 or TRBV12-4; a possible D gene is TRBD1 (6 bases). This CDR3 is 12 amino acids long. V lost 6 bases and J lost 8, with 13 bases in between. This CDR3 is CASSPTGQEAFF. CDR3 coding DNA: TGTGCCAGCAGCCCCACTGGACAGGAAGCTTTCTTT.

This sequence joins TRBV19 and TRBJ2-3, with 9 bases lining up with TRBD1. Looked up from germline, CDR1 is LNHDA and CDR2 is SQIVND (reference sequence). J was trimmed by 0 bases and V by 7 bases; bases with no gene match: 14. The CDR3 totals 18 residues. The CDR3 loop is CASTISPQGALSTDTQYF. CDR3 nucleotides: TGTGCCAGTACTATCTCCCCACAGGGGGCGCTTAGCACAGATACGCAGTATTTT.

This clonotype came up a few times. The V and J genes are TRBV5-5 and TRBJ1-1; no clear D. Trimming removed 5 bases from V and 1 base from J, with 15 bases in between. The CDR3 runs to 15 residues. The germline V gene encodes CDR1 SGHKS and CDR2 YYEKEE (reference sequence). The CDR3 spells CASRLAQQRNTEAFF. Written as DNA, the CDR3 is TGTGCCAGCAGGCTCGCACAGCAAAGGAACACTGAAGCTTTCTTT. Based on the CDR3 plus reference TRBV5-5 and TRBJ1-1, the full variable domain is DAGVTQSPTHLIKTRGQQVTLRCSPISGHKSVSWYQQVLGQGPQFIFQYYEKEERGRGNFPDRFSARQFPNYSSELNVNALLLGDSALYLCASRLAQQRNTEAFFGQGTRLTVV.

This clonotype was seen many times. The chain employs TRBV3-1 and TRBJ2-2, with D possibly TRBD1 on 6 matching bases. The V gene lost 1 base and the J gene lost 0 bases, with 12 bases spanning the gap. CDR3 length: 17 residues. Germline values: CDR1 LGHDT, CDR2 YNNKEL (reference sequence). The CDR3: CASSQGGRGSNTGELFF. CDR3 DNA sequence: TGTGCCAGCAGCCAAGGGGGCAGGGGATCGAACACCGGGGAGCTGTTTTTT.

This clonotype was counted at least ten times. The V gene is TRBV14, the J gene TRBJ1-4; the D is unclear. In germline, CDR1 is SGHDN, CDR2 FVKESK. Trimming cost V 4 bases and J 6 bases, with 9 bases left between them. CDR3 size: 13 residues. The CDR3 DNA is TGTGCCAGCAGCCGGGGAGGAGATGAAAAACTGTTTTTT. Protein sequence: CASSRGGDEKLFF.

This clonotype appeared a few times. The germline gene is not matched at one end of the junction; a read error may be the cause. The genes are TRBV3-1 and TRBJ2-3, with 9 bases lining up with TRBD2. Per the germline V gene, CDR1 is LGHDT and CDR2 is YNNKEL (reference sequence). The CDR3 runs 18 residues. This CDR3 is CACSQEVAGALNTDTQYF. CDR3 nucleotides: TGTGCCTGCAGCCAAGAGGTAGCGGGGGCGTTGAACACAGATACGCAGTATTTT.

Ten or more counts support this clonotype. CDR3: CASSLSTEAFF. CDR3 DNA: TGTGCCAGCAGTTTGAGCACTGAAGCTTTCTTT. The chain couples TRBV12-3 or TRBV12-4 to TRBJ1-1; D unclear. The V end lost 3 bases, the J end lost 4 bases, and 3 bases lay between the germline ends. The CDR3 runs 11 residues.

The CDR3 sequence: CASSQDTVRLAGYSGANVLTF. In nucleotides, the CDR3 is TGTGCCAGCAGCCAAGATACAGTGCGGCTAGCGGGATACTCTGGGGCCAACGTCCTGACTTTC. The J gene is TRBJ2-6, the V gene TRBV14, with 9 bases lining up with TRBD2. The CDR3 contains 21 residues. V lost 0 bases and J lost 0; bases outside the gene matches: 12. Germline CDR1 SGHDN, CDR2 FVKESK.

The V and J genes are TRBV7-2 and TRBJ2-7; 7 bases line up with TRBD2. Germline values: CDR1 SGHTA, CDR2 FQGNSA. V trimming: 5 bases; J trimming: 3 bases; junction bases outside the gene matches: 10. The CDR3 spans 15 residues. The CDR3 nucleotides read TGTGCCAGCAGCCCCGTTCGGACTAGTAGCTACGAGCAGTACTTC. Translated: CASSPVRTSSYEQYF.

This clonotype was seen repeatedly, ten times or more. This chain links TRBV5-1 with TRBJ2-5; 8 nucleotides agree with TRBD2. Germline V lookup: CDR1 SGHRS, CDR2 YFSETQ. V lost 2 bases to trimming and J lost 1 base; unmatched junction nucleotides: 4. The CDR3 consists of 15 residues. CDR3 coding DNA: TGCGCCAGCAGCTTTCGGGGGGGCCCCCAAGAGACCCAGTACTTC. This sequence encodes CASSFRGGPQETQYF.

This clonotype was detected ten times or more. This rearrangement joins TRBV24-1 to TRBJ2-2; D remains unclear. Germline V gene sequence: CDR1 KGHDR, CDR2 SFDVKD. V was trimmed by 6 bases and J by 8 bases, leaving 6 bases between them. This CDR3 has 11 amino acids. CDR3 loop: CATSNLGELFF. DNA of the CDR3: TGTGCCACCAGTAACTTAGGGGAGCTGTTTTTT.

This clonotype showed up many times. V usage is TRBV29-1 and J usage is TRBJ1-5; D uncertain. This CDR3 comprises 14 residues. V was cut by 4 bases and J by 0 bases, with 10 bases left in between. Germline V gene sequence: CDR1 SQVTM, CDR2 ANQGSEA. CDR3 region: CSVAERFSNQPQHF. The CDR3 nucleotides read TGCAGCGTTGCTGAAAGATTTAGCAATCAGCCCCAGCATTTT.

This clonotype was seen only a few times. This chain connects TRBV7-2 to TRBJ2-7; 9 positions agree with TRBD1. Trimming took 3 bases from V and 2 from J; bases not matched to a gene: 5. CDR3 size: 15 residues. Germline assignment: CDR1 SGHTA and CDR2 FQGNSA. The CDR3 sequence: CASSFPGTGTYEQYF. CDR3 DNA: TGTGCCAGCAGCTTTCCCGGGACAGGGACCTACGAGCAGTACTTC. The entire variable domain, with the rest obtained from reference TRBV7-2 and TRBJ2-7, is as follows: GAGVSQSPSNKVTEKGKDVELRCDPISGHTALYWYRQSLGQGLEFLIYFQGNSAPDKSGLPSDRFSAERTGGSVSTLTIQRTQQEDSAVYLCASSFPGTGTYEQYFGPGTRLTVT.